The 7 T cell receptor beta chains presented below share a single source sample, sequenced in a study of T cell clonality in common variable immunodeficiency. Repertoires were generated with immunoSEQ multiplex PCR, while TCRdb's copy carries only in-frame clones and drops some. The table lists about 35,000 clones, with no singletons. The source material was peripheral blood mononuclear cells. The source is a person aged 18 to 75 in good health.

The table lists this clone with a few counts. The read ends 3 residues before the CDR3 terminus; that terminus is restored from the germline J gene. This rearrangement joins TRBV19 to TRBJ2-7; 9 bases align to TRBD2. The CDR3 is made up of 15 amino acids. Germline V gene data show CDR1 as LNHDA and CDR2 as SQIVND (reference sequence). V lost 2 bases and J lost 5; bases outside the gene matches: 7. CDR3 amino acids: CASSISSGRWHEQYF. CDR3 bases read: TGTGCCAGTAGTATAAGTAGCGGGAGATGGCACGAG.

This clone was recorded many times. The sequence runs out 3 residues before the end of the CDR3; the remainder is reconstructed from the germline J gene. This chain joins TRBV20-1 and TRBJ2-7, with D perhaps TRBD2 (6 bases). The CDR3 extends over 13 amino acids. Trimming took off 6 bases at V and 3 bases at J, with 15 bases between the two ends. CDR1 and CDR2 from the germline V gene are DFQATT and SNEGSKA (reference sequence). The DNA read from the CDR3 is TGCAGTGCAAGCGCGGGGCTTAACTACGAG. Protein sequence: CSASAGLNYE. In full, the CDR3 is CSASAGLNYEQYF.

This clone was seen many times. The read ends 3 residues shy of where the CDR3 ends; the end is completed using the germline J gene. The rearrangement joins TRBV30 to TRBJ2-7; 9 bases map to TRBD1. Germline CDR1 is GTSNPN and CDR2 is SVGIG (reference sequence). CDR3 length equals 14 residues. J lost 4 bases, V lost 3 bases, and 7 bases had no gene match. CDR3 bases read: TGTGCCTGGAGCATAACAGGGGGCTTGTACGAG. Its protein is CAWSITGGLYE. Given in full, the CDR3 is CAWSITGGLYEQYF. Full variable domain (outside the CDR3, taken from reference TRBV30 and TRBJ2-7): SQTIHQWPATLVQPVGSPLSLECTVEGTSNPNLYWYRQAAGRGLQLLFYSVGIGQISSEVPQNLSASRPQDRQFILSSKKLLLSDSGFYLCAWSITGGLYEQYFGPGTRLTVT.

This clone was observed at least ten times. The read terminates 3 residues before the CDR3 end, so the remaining end is supplied by the germline J gene. The chain links TRBV7-9 to TRBJ2-7; 7 positions match TRBD1. V shed 5 bases and J 4 bases; nucleotides not matched to a gene: 5. There are 13 residues in the CDR3. Germline V gene lookup returns CDR1 SEHNR and CDR2 FQNEAQ (reference sequence). This chain's CDR3 is CASSPGQRYEQYF. The sequenced part of the CDR3 DNA is TGTGCCAGCAGCCCGGGACAGCGATACGAG.

At least ten counts were recorded for this clone. The sequenced fragment ends 3 residues before the CDR3 boundary, so the rest is inferred from the germline J gene. The chain couples TRBV7-9 to TRBJ2-1; the D gene is possibly TRBD2 (5 bases). The CDR3 is 14 amino acids. CDR1 and CDR2 (germline): SEHNR, FQNEAQ (reference sequence). The ends were cut back, 7 bases at V and 4 bases at J, with 14 bases in the middle. CDR3 region: CASTKLLAYNEQFF. The sequenced part of the CDR3 DNA is TGTGCCAGCACCAAACTTCTAGCATACAATGAG.

This clone was seen repeatedly, ten times or more. Coverage ceases 3 residues before the CDR3 finishes, and the germline J gene fills in the end. V usage is TRBV14 and J usage is TRBJ2-2; TRBD1 matches at 9 bases. CDR3 size: 16 residues. The germline V gene has CDR1 SGHDN and CDR2 FVKESK. V lost 4 bases and J lost 5; bases outside the gene matches: 8. Partial CDR3 DNA: TGTGCCAGCAGCCCACCGGGACAGGGTCGGACCGGGGAG. Translated, it gives CASSPPGQGRTGE. The full CDR3 protein is CASSPPGQGRTGELFF.

This clone appeared many times. The read comes to an end 3 residues before the CDR3 does, leaving the germline J gene to fill in the end. The chain uses TRBV2 and TRBJ2-3; 7 bases are a match to TRBD2. The V gene's germline CDR1 is SNHLY and CDR2 FYNNEI. With 3 bases clipped from V and 1 base from J, the junction kept 7 bases outside the gene matches. CDR3 length equals 16 residues. CDR3 amino acids: CASSDFGGGGTDTQYF. The sequenced part of the CDR3 DNA is TGTGCCAGCAGTGACTTCGGCGGGGGAGGCACAGATACG.